The T cell receptor (beta chain) under discussion was sequenced for a study of shared clonotypes between healthy human individuals. Only in-frame clones appear in the TCRdb table, and some are missing; sequencing was by immunoSEQ multiplex PCR. In the table there are 85,000 to 100,000 clones, roughly 69% of which are singletons. This clone has just a few counts. The V gene's germline CDR1 is SGHTS and CDR2 YDEGEE. Trimming took 4 bases from V and 2 from J, leaving 17 bases between them. There are 16 residues in the CDR3. CD8 memory comprised CD45RO+ plus CCR7-negative CD45RA+ TemRA cells. Sequencing used memory CD8+ T cells sorted from blood. Noted subset: CD45RO+ cells pooled with CCR7-negative TemRA cells. The chain links TRBV5-8 to TRBJ2-3; D is tentatively TRBD1 or TRBD2 (5 bases each). The TCR originated in a man under 40 in good health. CDR3 DNA sequence: TGTGCCAGCAGCCCGGGGCGGCTAGCCATCACAGATACGCAGTATTTT. Translating it yields CASSPGRLAITDTQYF.